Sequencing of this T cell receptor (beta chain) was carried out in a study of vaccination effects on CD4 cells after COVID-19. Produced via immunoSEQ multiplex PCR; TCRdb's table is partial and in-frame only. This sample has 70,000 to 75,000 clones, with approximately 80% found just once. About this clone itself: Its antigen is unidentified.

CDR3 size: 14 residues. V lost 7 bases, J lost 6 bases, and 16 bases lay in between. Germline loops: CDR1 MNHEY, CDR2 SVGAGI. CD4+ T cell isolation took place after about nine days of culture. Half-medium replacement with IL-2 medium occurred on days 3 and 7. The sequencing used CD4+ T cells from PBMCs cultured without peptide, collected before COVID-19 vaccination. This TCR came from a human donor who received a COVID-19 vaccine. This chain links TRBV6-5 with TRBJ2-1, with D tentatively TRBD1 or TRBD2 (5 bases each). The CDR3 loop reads CASIPPGTPNEQFF. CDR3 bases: TGTGCCAGCATTCCACCGGGGACCCCCAATGAGCAGTTCTTC.